Described below is a single TCR beta chain sequence and its context. This clone has only a few counts. What antigen it recognizes has not been identified. Base-call qualities are not available, and no considerably larger clone is one nucleotide away. The immunoSEQ Assay, a bias-controlled multiplex PCR, was used to amplify TCRbeta CDR3 regions from genomic DNA. The original methods were these. Nucleated cell counts per sample were estimated from amplification of reference gene primers within the assay. To quantify the absolute abundance of each unique TCRbeta CDR3 rearrangement, sequence reads were collapsed and filtered. For each sample, productive Simpson clonality was calculated as the square root of Simpson's diversity index over productive rearrangements. In its TCRdb copy, this immuneACCESS table keeps in-frame sequences only and misses some clones. Where compared with another copy, unresolved V genes explain less than half of these, and the others have no known cause. V and J calls and clone size come straight from that table; D and trimming were deduced from the DNA. In this sample the table shows about 52,000 clones, around 84% of which occur a single time. About 14% of the sample rests with the top ten.

The germline ends are 13 bases apart after V is trimmed by 0 bases and J by 5 bases. The CDR1 and CDR2 encoded by the germline V gene (reference sequence) are LNHNV and YYDKDF. The CDR3 has 15 amino acids, counting the end cysteine and phenylalanine. CDR3 DNA is the only sequence kept; it has 45 bases, read in frame from the first base. This entry comes from a study of blood T cell repertoires in COVID-19 (dated by TCRdb to between 2020 and 2021). Looking at the study overall: The collaborator samples originated in the United States, Italy and Spain and spanned the acute and convalescent phases of COVID-19. The material from the prospective study consisted of cDNA or gDNA derived from T cells, B-cell-depleted T cells, or PBMCs. Deeply sampled blood TCRbeta repertoires from subjects exposed to, actively infected with, or recovered from COVID-19 were included in the dataset. The repertoires were released in a freely available public database meant as a resource for research on the immune response to SARS-CoV-2. Samples were obtained from the ongoing ImmuneRACE study (first 160 participants) and from over 1,000 subjects provided by 6 global collaborators. The sample metadata nearly always contained a de-identified subject ID, COVID-19 status, age in years and sex. Where available, HLA class I and class II types were taken from metadata supplied by the sample provider and were not determined by assay-based typing. What the authors observed across the whole study: Clinical and demographic metadata were provided uncurated, with the amount varying by source and participant.

Each collaborating institution followed its own protocols to collect whole blood in K2EDTA tubes. For TCRbeta analysis, collaborators shipped samples in one of three forms: frozen whole blood, isolated PBMCs, or DNA extracted from either of those sample types. The sequence links TRBV15 to TRBJ1-2; matching of 5 bases hints at TRBD1 as the D gene. The receptor was isolated from a man between 70 and 80 years old with acute or convalescent COVID-19. The specimen sequenced was peripheral blood. The DNA sequence is TGTGCCACCAGCAGAGATGGGGCAGCGCAGTATGGCTACACCTTC. Its protein reads: CATSRDGAAQYGYTF.